These 16 T cell receptor beta chains originate from one sample sequenced in a study of cytotoxic CD8 clonotypes in ibrutinib-treated CLL. Profiled with immunoSEQ multiplex PCR; TCRdb holds only in-frame clones, not every one. The sample contains 250,000 to 350,000 clones, approximately 79% of which appear only once. This specimen consisted of PBMCs, obtained at disease progression, from a patient treated with ibrutinib. The receptors were gathered from a human donor with chronic lymphocytic leukemia.

V gene TRBV28 combines with J gene TRBJ2-1; 9 nucleotides match TRBD2. CDR1 is MDHEN, CDR2 SYDVKM, per germline. Germline trimming cut 6 bases from V and 6 bases from J; bases unmatched to any gene: 18. The CDR3 extends over 18 amino acids. This chain's CDR3 is CASSTLYLAGFMGNEQFF. CDR3 nucleotide sequence: TGTGCCAGCAGCACTCTATACCTAGCGGGATTTATGGGCAATGAGCAGTTCTTC.

This clone showed up just once. This sequence joins TRBV2 and TRBJ1-1; no clear D gene. V was shortened by 1 base and J by 7 bases, with 13 bases between the two germline ends. The germline gives CDR1 SNHLY, CDR2 FYNNEI. This CDR3 has 14 amino acids. CDR3 DNA: TGTGCCAGCAGTGAAGAGGAGGCATCCTATGAAGCTTTCTTT. This translates into CASSEEEASYEAFF.

The DNA of the CDR3 is TGTGCCAGCTCATCCCGGCTAGCCATTTTTGACGAGCAGTACTTC. It codes for CASSSRLAIFDEQYF. This sequence joins TRBV18 and TRBJ2-7; tentative D call: TRBD2 (5 bases). V was trimmed by 5 bases and J by 5 bases, leaving 19 bases between them. The CDR3 is made up of 15 amino acids. Germline CDR1 reads KGHSH; CDR2 reads LQKENI.

This clone has a handful of counts. The genes are TRBV11-2 and TRBJ2-2; D remains unclear. The germline gives CDR1 SGHAT, CDR2 FQNNGV. The CDR3 totals 14 residues. The V end lost 0 bases, the J end lost 7 bases, and 9 bases lay between the germline ends. CDR3 in DNA: TGTGCCAGCAGCTTAGACATCTCTGGCGGGGAGCTGTTTTTT. It specifies CASSLDISGGELFF.

The J gene is TRBJ2-1, the V gene TRBV6-1; TRBD1 might be the D (6 bases). CDR1 is MNHNS and CDR2 is SASEGT in the germline V gene. With 2 bases removed from V and 6 bases from J, the gap between germline ends came to 8 bases. The CDR3 extends over 13 amino acids. CDR3 nucleotide sequence: TGTGCCAGCAGTGAAAGGACAGCCAATGAGCAGTTCTTC. Encoded protein: CASSERTANEQFF.

This sequence joins TRBV5-1 and TRBJ1-6, with D perhaps TRBD1 (5 bases). The CDR3 contains 14 residues. From germline, CDR1 is SGHRS and CDR2 YFSETQ. The V end lost 4 bases, the J end lost 5 bases, and 10 bases lay between the germline ends. This CDR3 is CASSPRRDNSPLHF. In DNA form, the CDR3 reads TGCGCCAGCAGCCCTCGCAGGGATAATTCACCCCTCCACTTT. Full variable domain (rest looked up from reference TRBV5-1 and TRBJ1-6): KAGVTQTPRYLIKTRGQQVTLSCSPISGHRSVSWYQQTPGQGLQFLFEYFSETQRNKGNFPGRFSGRQFSNSRSEMNVSTLELGDSALYLCASSPRRDNSPLHFGNGTRLTVT.

The rearrangement uses TRBV7-9 and TRBJ1-3, with D unclear. Germline V gene sequence: CDR1 SEHNR, CDR2 FQNEAQ (reference sequence). V lost 10 bases to trimming and J lost 6 bases, with 16 bases between them. The CDR3 runs to 13 residues. The CDR3: CATFTRGVNTIYF. CDR3 sequence (DNA): TGTGCCACCTTTACCCGGGGAGTAAACACCATATATTTT.

This chain uses TRBV25-1 with TRBJ1-4; D is perhaps TRBD1 (5 bases). The CDR3 is 16 residues long. Trimming shortened V by 0 bases and J by 8 bases, and 16 bases separated the two germline ends. Per the germline V gene, CDR1 is MGHDK and CDR2 is SYGVNS. DNA for the CDR3: TGTGCCAGCAGTGAATATTGGGCAGGGTCTTACGAAAAACTGTTTTTT. Protein: CASSEYWAGSYEKLFF. The whole variable domain, remainder taken from reference TRBV25-1 and TRBJ1-4, is EADIYQTPRYLVIGTGKKITLECSQTMGHDKMYWYQQDPGMELHLIHYSYGVNSTEKGDLSSESTVSRIRTEHFPLTLESARPSHTSQYLCASSEYWAGSYEKLFFGSGTQLSVL.

This chain links TRBV7-9 with TRBJ1-5, with D unresolved. The V end lost 1 base, the J end lost 9 bases, and 10 bases lay between the germline ends. Germline V gives CDR1 SEHNR, CDR2 FQNEAQ (reference sequence). This CDR3 spans 13 amino acids. CDR3 bases: TGTGCCAGCAGCTTAGAAGGGCAAGGGCCCCAGCATTTT. It encodes CASSLEGQGPQHF.

This clone has a single count. V is TRBV27 and J is TRBJ2-1; D tentatively fits TRBD1 or TRBD2 (5 bases each). Germline V CDR1 and CDR2: MNHEY, SMNVEV (reference sequence). The CDR3 is 16 residues long. Trimming took off 7 bases at V and 4 bases at J, with 20 bases between the two ends. Here the CDR3 reads CASTPGRAGPYNEQFF. The CDR3 bases are TGTGCCAGCACTCCCGGGCGGGCAGGGCCTTACAATGAGCAGTTCTTC.

This clone was counted a single time. The chain's CDR3 is CASSLEGGFYNEQFF. Written as DNA, the CDR3 is TGTGCCAGCAGCTTGGAGGGGGGATTCTACAATGAGCAGTTCTTC. The chain employs TRBV7-2 and TRBJ2-1; D might be TRBD1 or TRBD2, each matching 6 bases. The ends were cut back, 3 bases at V and 3 bases at J, with 12 bases in the middle. The CDR3 is 15 residues long. The germline gives CDR1 SGHTA, CDR2 FQGNSA.

The rearrangement links TRBV29-1 to TRBJ1-6; 9 positions agree with TRBD1. The CDR3 is 13 residues long. CDR1 and CDR2 (germline): SQVTM, ANQGSEA. Trimming cost V 6 bases and J 6 bases; bases outside gene matches: 3. The CDR3 region is CSVQGAINSPLHF. CDR3 bases: TGCAGCGTACAGGGGGCAATTAATTCACCCCTCCACTTT. Together with reference TRBV29-1 and TRBJ1-6, the CDR3 gives the full variable domain: SAVISQKPSRDICQRGTSLTIQCQVDSQVTMMFWYRQQPGQSLTLIATANQGSEATYESGFVIDKFPISRPNLTFSTLTVSNMSPEDSSIYLCSVQGAINSPLHFGNGTRLTVT.

This chain connects TRBV4-2 to TRBJ2-5; D tentatively reads TRBD1 or TRBD2 (6 bases each). V lost 1 base, J lost 2 bases, and 14 bases lay in between. From germline, CDR1 is LGHNA and CDR2 YNFKEQ. The CDR3 runs 16 residues. The CDR3 DNA sequence: TGTGCCAGCAGCCAAGGGCGGGGACACACGCAAGAGACCCAGTACTTC. It is translated as CASSQGRGHTQETQYF.

This chain connects TRBV18 to TRBJ1-2; TRBD1 might be the D (6 bases). The CDR3 is 13 amino acids. Germline V gives CDR1 KGHSH, CDR2 LQKENI. The V end was cut by 2 bases, the J end by 3 bases, with 7 bases between. Here the CDR3 DNA reads TGTGCCAGCTCACCAAGGACAGACTATGGCTACACCTTC. Its translation: CASSPRTDYGYTF. Combining the CDR3 with reference TRBV18 and TRBJ1-2 gives the whole variable domain NAGVMQNPRHLVRRRGQEARLRCSPMKGHSHVYWYRQLPEEGLKFMVYLQKENIIDESGMPKERFSAEFPKEGPSILRIQQVVRGDSAAYFCASSPRTDYGYTFGSGTRLTVV.

This clone was seen at least ten times. This chain connects TRBV18 to TRBJ2-7; the D gene is possibly TRBD2 (6 bases). V dropped 3 bases and J dropped 12 bases, with 15 bases sitting between them. Germline assignment: CDR1 KGHSH and CDR2 LQKENI. This CDR3 is 12 amino acids long. CDR3 sequence (DNA): TGTGCCAGCTCACCGACCGGAGGGAAAGGGTACTTC. Protein product: CASSPTGGKGYF.

The chain is built from TRBV28 and TRBJ1-5; D remains unclear. Trimming took off 8 bases at V and 2 bases at J, with 16 bases between the two ends. From germline, CDR1 is MDHEN and CDR2 SYDVKM. This CDR3 has 15 residues. CDR3 protein: CASRGFKTGNQPQHF. For the CDR3, the DNA is TGTGCCAGCCGTGGGTTCAAGACGGGCAATCAGCCCCAGCATTTT. Full variable domain (remainder filled in from reference TRBV28 and TRBJ1-5): DVKVTQSSRYLVKRTGEKVFLECVQDMDHENMFWYRQDPGLGLRLIYFSYDVKMKEKGDIPEGYSVSREKKERFSLILESASTNQTSMYLCASRGFKTGNQPQHFGDGTRLSIL.